This T cell receptor (beta chain) derives from a study of CD8 T cells in ankylosing spondylitis. Findings and caveats of the study: Reported data indicate significant enrichment of disease-linked clones within matched ankylosing spondylitis synovial fluid. Relatively scarce in peripheral blood, disease-linked clones were CD8+. Several highly homologous variants formed a TCR beta motif that appeared characteristic of ankylosing spondylitis blood. Several of the motif variants were reported before in synovial fluid and blood from reactive arthritis.

Making use of molecular barcodes, quantitative 5'-RACE generated TCR beta libraries. TCRdb used MiXCR to reprocess the 5' RACE reads, holding one entry per CDR3 protein. The sample yields 200,000 to 250,000 distinct CDR3 sequences, 5.5% to 7.5% seen once. Germline-derived CDR1 and CDR2 are SEHNR and FQNEAQ (reference sequence). V lost 2 bases, J lost 5 bases, and 4 bases stayed unmatched. The CDR3 is made up of 15 amino acids. This clonotype was counted many times. As yet, its antigen is unknown. Specimen: blood, either unsorted or a sorted T cell fraction (not recorded which). The V call is TRBV7-9, the J call TRBJ2-1; 9 bases map to TRBD1. The TCR originated in a male donor with ankylosing spondylitis. The CDR3 protein is CASSLRQGVHNEQFF. The CDR3 DNA sequence: TGTGCCAGCAGCTTAAGACAGGGGGTACACAATGAGCAGTTCTTC.